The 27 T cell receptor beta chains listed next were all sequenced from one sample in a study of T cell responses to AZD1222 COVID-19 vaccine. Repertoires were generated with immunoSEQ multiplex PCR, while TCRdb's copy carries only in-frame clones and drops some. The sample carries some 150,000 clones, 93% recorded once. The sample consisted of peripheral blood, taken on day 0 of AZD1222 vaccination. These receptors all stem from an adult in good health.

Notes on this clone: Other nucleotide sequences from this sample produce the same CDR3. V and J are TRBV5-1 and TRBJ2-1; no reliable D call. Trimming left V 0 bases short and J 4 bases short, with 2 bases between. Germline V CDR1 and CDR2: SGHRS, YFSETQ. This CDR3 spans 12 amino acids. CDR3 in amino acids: CASSLVYNEQFF. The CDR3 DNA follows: TGCGCCAGCAGCTTGGTTTACAATGAGCAGTTCTTC.

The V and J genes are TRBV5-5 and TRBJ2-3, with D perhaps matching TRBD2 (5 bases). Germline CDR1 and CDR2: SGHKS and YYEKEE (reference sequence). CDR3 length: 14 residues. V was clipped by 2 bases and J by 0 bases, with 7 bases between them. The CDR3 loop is CASSFSSSTDTQYF. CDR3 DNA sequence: TGTGCCAGCAGCTTCTCTAGCAGCACAGATACGCAGTATTTT.

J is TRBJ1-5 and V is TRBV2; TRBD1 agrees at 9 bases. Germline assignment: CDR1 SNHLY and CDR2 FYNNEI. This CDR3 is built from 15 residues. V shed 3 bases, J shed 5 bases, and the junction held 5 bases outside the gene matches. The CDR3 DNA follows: TGTGCCAGCAGTGACGAGGGACAGGGCCATCAGCCCCAGCATTTT. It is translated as CASSDEGQGHQPQHF. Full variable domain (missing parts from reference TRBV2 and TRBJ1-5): EPEVTQTPSHQVTQMGQEVILRCVPISNHLYFYWYRQILGQKVEFLVSFYNNEISEKSEIFDDQFSVERPDGSNFTLKIRSTKLEDSAMYFCASSDEGQGHQPQHFGDGTRLSIL.

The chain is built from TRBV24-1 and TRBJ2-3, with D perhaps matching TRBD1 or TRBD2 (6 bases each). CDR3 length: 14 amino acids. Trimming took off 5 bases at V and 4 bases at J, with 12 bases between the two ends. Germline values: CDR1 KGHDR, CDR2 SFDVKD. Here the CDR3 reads CATSAHRGADTQYF. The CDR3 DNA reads TGTGCCACCAGTGCCCATAGGGGGGCAGATACGCAGTATTTT.

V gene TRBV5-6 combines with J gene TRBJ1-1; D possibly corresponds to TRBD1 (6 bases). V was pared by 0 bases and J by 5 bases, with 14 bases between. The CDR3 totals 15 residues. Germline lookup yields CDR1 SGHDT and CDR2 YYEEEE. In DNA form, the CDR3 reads TGTGCCAGCAGCTTGGTTGGGGGGCTGGGTACTGAAGCTTTCTTT. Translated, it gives CASSLVGGLGTEAFF.

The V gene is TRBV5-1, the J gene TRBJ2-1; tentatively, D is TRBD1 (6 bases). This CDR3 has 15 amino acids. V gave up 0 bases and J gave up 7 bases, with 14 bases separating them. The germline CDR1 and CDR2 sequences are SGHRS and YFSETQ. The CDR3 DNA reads TGCGCCAGCAGCTTGGTCCCTAGCCAGGGGAATGAGCAGTTCTTC. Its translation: CASSLVPSQGNEQFF.

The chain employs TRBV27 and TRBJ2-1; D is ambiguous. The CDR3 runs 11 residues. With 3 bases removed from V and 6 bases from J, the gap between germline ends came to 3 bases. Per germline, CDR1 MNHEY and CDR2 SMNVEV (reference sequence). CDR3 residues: CASSLGNEQFF. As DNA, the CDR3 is TGTGCCAGCAGTTTGGGCAATGAGCAGTTCTTC.

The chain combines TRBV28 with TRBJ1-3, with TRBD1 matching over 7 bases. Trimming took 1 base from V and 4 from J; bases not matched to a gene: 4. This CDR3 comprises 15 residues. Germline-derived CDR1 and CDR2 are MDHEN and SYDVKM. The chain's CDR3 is CASSLYNRGGNTIYF. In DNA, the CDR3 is TGTGCCAGCAGTTTATATAACAGGGGAGGAAACACCATATATTTT.

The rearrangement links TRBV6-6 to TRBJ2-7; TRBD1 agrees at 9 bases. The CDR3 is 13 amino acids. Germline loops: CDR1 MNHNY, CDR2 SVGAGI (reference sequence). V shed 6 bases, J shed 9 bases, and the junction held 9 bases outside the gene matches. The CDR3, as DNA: TGTGCCAGCAGATCCGGGACAGGGACCGGGCAGTACTTC. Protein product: CASRSGTGTGQYF.

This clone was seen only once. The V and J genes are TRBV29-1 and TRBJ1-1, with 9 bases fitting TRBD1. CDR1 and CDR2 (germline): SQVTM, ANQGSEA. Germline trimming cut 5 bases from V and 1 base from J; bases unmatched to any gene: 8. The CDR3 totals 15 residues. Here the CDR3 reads CSVKTGTGSNTEAFF. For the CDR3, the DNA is TGCAGCGTTAAGACAGGGACAGGGTCGAACACTGAAGCTTTCTTT. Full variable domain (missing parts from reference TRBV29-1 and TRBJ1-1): SAVISQKPSRDICQRGTSLTIQCQVDSQVTMMFWYRQQPGQSLTLIATANQGSEATYESGFVIDKFPISRPNLTFSTLTVSNMSPEDSSIYLCSVKTGTGSNTEAFFGQGTRLTVV.

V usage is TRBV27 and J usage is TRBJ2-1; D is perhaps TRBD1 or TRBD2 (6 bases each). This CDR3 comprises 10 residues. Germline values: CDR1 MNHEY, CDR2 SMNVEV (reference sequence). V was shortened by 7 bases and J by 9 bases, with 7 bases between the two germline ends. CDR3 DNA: TGTGCCAGCAAGGGGGGTGAGCAGTTCTTC. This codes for CASKGGEQFF.

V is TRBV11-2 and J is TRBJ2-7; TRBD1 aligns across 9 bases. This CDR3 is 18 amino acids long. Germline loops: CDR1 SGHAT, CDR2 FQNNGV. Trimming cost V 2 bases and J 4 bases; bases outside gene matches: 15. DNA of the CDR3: TGTGCCAGCAGCTTAAGATGGGGACAGGGAATGACTATTTACGAGCAGTACTTC. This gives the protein CASSLRWGQGMTIYEQYF. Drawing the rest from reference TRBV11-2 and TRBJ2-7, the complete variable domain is EAGVAQSPRYKIIEKRQSVAFWCNPISGHATLYWYQQILGQGPKLLIQFQNNGVVDDSQLPKDRFSAERLKGVDSTLKIQPAKLEDSAVYLCASSLRWGQGMTIYEQYFGPGTRLTVT.

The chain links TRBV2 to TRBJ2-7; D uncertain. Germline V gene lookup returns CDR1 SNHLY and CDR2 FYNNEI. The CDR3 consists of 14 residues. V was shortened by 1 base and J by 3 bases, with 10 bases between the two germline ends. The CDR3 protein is CASSEGRNLYEQYF. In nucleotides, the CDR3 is TGTGCCAGCAGTGAAGGCAGAAACCTCTACGAGCAGTACTTC.

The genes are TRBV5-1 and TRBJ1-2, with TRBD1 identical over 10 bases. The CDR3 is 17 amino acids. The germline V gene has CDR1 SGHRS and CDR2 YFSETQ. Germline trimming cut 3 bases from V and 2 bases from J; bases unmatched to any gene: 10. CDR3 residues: CASSSSGRTGGNYGYTF. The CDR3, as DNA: TGCGCCAGCAGCTCCTCCGGTAGGACAGGGGGAAACTATGGCTACACCTTC. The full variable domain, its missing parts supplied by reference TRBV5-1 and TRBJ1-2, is KAGVTQTPRYLIKTRGQQVTLSCSPISGHRSVSWYQQTPGQGLQFLFEYFSETQRNKGNFPGRFSGRQFSNSRSEMNVSTLELGDSALYLCASSSSGRTGGNYGYTFGSGTRLTVV.

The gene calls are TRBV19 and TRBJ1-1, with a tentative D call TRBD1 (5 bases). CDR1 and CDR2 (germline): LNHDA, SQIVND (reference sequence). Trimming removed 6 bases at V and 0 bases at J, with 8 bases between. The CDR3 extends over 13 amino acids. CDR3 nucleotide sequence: TGTGCCAGTAGCGACAGTTTGAACACTGAAGCTTTCTTT. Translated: CASSDSLNTEAFF.

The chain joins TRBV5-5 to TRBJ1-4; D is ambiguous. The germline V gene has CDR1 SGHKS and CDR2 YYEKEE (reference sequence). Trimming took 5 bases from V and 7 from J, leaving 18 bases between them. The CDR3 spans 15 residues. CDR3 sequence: CASSILSGEGEKLFF. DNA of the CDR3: TGTGCCAGCAGTATACTTTCAGGAGAGGGTGAAAAACTGTTTTTT.

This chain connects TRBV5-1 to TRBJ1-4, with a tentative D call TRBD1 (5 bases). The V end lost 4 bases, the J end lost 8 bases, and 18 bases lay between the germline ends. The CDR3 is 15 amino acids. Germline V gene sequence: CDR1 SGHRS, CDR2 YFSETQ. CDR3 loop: CASSGKQGHGEKLFF. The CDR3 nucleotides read TGCGCCAGCAGCGGGAAGCAGGGCCATGGGGAAAAACTGTTTTTT. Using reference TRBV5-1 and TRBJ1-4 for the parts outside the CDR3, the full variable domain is KAGVTQTPRYLIKTRGQQVTLSCSPISGHRSVSWYQQTPGQGLQFLFEYFSETQRNKGNFPGRFSGRQFSNSRSEMNVSTLELGDSALYLCASSGKQGHGEKLFFGSGTQLSVL.

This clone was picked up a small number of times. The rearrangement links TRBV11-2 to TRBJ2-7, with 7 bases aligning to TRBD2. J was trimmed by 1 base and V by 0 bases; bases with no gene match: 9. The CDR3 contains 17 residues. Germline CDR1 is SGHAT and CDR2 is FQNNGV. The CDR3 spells CASSLDLPAGRSYEQYF. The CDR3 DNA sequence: TGTGCCAGCAGCTTAGATCTCCCAGCGGGAAGATCCTACGAGCAGTACTTC.

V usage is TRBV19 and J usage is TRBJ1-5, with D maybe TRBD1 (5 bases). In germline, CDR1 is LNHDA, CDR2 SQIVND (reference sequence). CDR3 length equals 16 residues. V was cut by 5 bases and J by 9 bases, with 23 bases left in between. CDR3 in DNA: TGTGCCAGTAGTGCAGAACGGGACGGAGAACAGCGGCCCCAGCATTTT. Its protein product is CASSAERDGEQRPQHF.

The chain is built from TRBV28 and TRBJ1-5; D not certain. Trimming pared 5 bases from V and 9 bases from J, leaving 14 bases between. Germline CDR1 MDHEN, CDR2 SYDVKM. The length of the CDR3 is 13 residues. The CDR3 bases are TGTGCCAGCAGTCCAGGTGGGCGGGGGCCCCAGCATTTT. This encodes CASSPGGRGPQHF.

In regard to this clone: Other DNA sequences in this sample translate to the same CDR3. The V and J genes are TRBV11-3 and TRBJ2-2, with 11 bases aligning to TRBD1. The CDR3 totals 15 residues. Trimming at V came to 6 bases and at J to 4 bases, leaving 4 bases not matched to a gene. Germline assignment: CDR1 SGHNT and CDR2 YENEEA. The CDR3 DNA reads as TGTGCCAGCAGTGCTGGGACAGGGGGCACCGGGGAGCTGTTTTTT. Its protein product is CASSAGTGGTGELFF.

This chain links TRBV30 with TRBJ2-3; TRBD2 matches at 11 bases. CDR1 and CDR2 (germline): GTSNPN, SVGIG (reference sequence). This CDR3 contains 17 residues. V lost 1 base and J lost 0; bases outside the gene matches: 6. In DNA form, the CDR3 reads TGTGCCTGGAGTGGTAGCGGGAGGGGACTTAGCACAGATACGCAGTATTTT. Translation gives CAWSGSGRGLSTDTQYF.

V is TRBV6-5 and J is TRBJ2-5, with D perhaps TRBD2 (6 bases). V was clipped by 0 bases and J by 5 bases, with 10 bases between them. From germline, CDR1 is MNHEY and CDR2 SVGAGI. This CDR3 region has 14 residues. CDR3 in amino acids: CASSYSPGRETQYF. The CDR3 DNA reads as TGTGCCAGCAGTTACTCTCCAGGGAGGGAGACCCAGTACTTC.

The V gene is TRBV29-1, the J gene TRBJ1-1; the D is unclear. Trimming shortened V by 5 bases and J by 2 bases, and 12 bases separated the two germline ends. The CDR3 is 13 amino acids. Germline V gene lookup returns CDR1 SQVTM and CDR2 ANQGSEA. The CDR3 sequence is CSVSKGSNTEAFF. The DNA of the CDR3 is TGCAGCGTTTCCAAAGGGAGTAACACTGAAGCTTTCTTT.

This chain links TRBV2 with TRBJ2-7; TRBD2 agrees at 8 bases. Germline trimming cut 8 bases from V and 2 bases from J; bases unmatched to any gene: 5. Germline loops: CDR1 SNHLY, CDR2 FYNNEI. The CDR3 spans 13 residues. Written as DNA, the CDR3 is TGTGCCAGCGGGACTAGGCTTCCCTACGAGCAGTACTTC. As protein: CASGTRLPYEQYF.

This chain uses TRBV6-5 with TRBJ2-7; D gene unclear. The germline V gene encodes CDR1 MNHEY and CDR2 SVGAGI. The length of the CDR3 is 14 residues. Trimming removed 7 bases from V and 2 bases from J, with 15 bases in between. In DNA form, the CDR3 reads TGTGCCAGCATAAGTGGTAGTTCTGCCTACGAGCAGTACTTC. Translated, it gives CASISGSSAYEQYF.

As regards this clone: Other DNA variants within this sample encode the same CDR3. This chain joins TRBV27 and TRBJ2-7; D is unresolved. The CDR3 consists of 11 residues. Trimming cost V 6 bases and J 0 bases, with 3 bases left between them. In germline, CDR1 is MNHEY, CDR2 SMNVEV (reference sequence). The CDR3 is CASRSSYEQYF. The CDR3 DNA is TGTGCCAGCAGGAGCTCCTACGAGCAGTACTTC.